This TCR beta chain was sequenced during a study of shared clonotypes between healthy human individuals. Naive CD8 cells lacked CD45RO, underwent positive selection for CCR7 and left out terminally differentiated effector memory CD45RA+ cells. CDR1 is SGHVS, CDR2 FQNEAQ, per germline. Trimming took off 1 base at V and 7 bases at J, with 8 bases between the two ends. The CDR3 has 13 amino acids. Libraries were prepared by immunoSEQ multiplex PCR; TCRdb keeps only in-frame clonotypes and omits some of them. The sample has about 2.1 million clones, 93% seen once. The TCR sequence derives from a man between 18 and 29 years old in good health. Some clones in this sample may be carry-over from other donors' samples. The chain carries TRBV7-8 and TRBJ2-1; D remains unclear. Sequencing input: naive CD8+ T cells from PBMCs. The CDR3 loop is CASSLGIGNEQFF. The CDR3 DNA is TGTGCCAGCAGCTTAGGGATCGGAAATGAGCAGTTCTTC. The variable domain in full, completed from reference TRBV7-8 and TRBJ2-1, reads GAGVSQSPRYKVAKRGQDVALRCDPISGHVSLFWYQQALGQGPEFLTYFQNEAQLDKSGLPSDRFFAERPEGSVSTLKIQRTQQEDSAVYLCASSLGIGNEQFFGPGTRLTVL.